This T cell receptor (beta chain) was captured in a study of PD-1 blockade in mismatch repair-deficient tumors (dated by TCRdb to about 2017). For the wider study: Between late 2013 and September 2016, the trial enrolled some 91 consecutive patients with 11 to 12 mismatch repair-deficient cancer types, every one of whom had been previously treated and was progressing. Tumor-associated T cell clones were tracked in the peripheral blood of patients responding to PD-1 blockade by deep sequencing of TCR CDR3 regions. Results and caveats for the whole study, not just this receptor: Rapid expansion after pembrolizumab followed by contraction, generally before radiologic responses, was shown by tumor-resident clones, which were often undetectable in blood before treatment.

This clone came up a few times. Which antigen it targets is not known. The input lacks base qualities; no much larger clone sits a single base away. Other DNA sequences in this specimen translate into the identical CDR3. The method behind the library was the immunoSEQ multiplex PCR assay. TCRdb stores this immuneACCESS table with in-frame sequences only. Part of the clones is absent; in the studies checked, under half of the shortfall reflects unresolved V genes, and no reason is known for the rest. Recorded for this sample are about 79,000 clones; more than 80% of them occurred a single time. Jointly, the top ten make up less than 6.5% of the sample. Mismatch repair deficiency in every enrolled patient was established by polymerase chain reaction or immunohistochemistry. TCR sequencing was carried out for three patients who responded to pembrolizumab therapy. In the phase II trial, pembrolizumab PD-1 blockade was tested prospectively in advanced mismatch repair-deficient cancers, no matter which tissue of origin the cancers came from. Serial peripheral blood T cell samples were collected before and at multiple times after starting PD-1 blockade. Blood sampling time points were reported as weeks after the first dose of pembrolizumab.

This sequence was found in an adult with mismatch repair-deficient cancer. The sample consisted of peripheral blood, taken 44 weeks after starting pembrolizumab.

The DNA reads TGTGCCACCGGGACCCTCAAGAGCCAAGAGACCCAGTACTTC. The resulting protein is CATGTLKSQETQYF. The V and J segments used are TRBV27 and TRBJ2-5, with the D gene possibly TRBD1 or TRBD2, each one fitting 5 bases. From the cysteine through the phenylalanine, the CDR3 covers 14 amino acids. The sequence is cut down to CDR3 DNA, 42 bases in frame from base 1. Trimming takes 10 bases from V and 1 base from J, and the germline ends sit 16 bases apart. Sequences MNHEY (CDR1) and SMNVEV (CDR2) are obtained from the germline V gene (reference sequence).